This T cell receptor beta chain was retrieved from a study of blood T cells in healthy people across ages. The authors ran a second PCR of about 6 to 11 cycles using a sample-barcoded 5' primer and a J-beta primer mix. TCRdb reprocessed the 5' RACE reads via MiXCR and lists one record per CDR3 protein. The sample records over a million distinct CDR3 sequences, approximately 42% being singletons. This clonotype showed up just a few times. Sequencing was performed on blood. The TCR sequence derives from a woman aged 18-30 years in good health.

CDR3 region: CSARLLAGVASYNEQFF. The CDR3 nucleotides are TGCAGTGCTAGACTACTAGCGGGGGTAGCCTCCTACAATGAGCAGTTCTTC. The chain uses TRBV20-1 and TRBJ2-1; TRBD2 matches at 11 bases. Per germline, CDR1 DFQATT and CDR2 SNEGSKA (reference sequence). The trim removed 2 bases at V and 0 bases at J, leaving 6 bases unmatched. This CDR3 spans 17 amino acids.